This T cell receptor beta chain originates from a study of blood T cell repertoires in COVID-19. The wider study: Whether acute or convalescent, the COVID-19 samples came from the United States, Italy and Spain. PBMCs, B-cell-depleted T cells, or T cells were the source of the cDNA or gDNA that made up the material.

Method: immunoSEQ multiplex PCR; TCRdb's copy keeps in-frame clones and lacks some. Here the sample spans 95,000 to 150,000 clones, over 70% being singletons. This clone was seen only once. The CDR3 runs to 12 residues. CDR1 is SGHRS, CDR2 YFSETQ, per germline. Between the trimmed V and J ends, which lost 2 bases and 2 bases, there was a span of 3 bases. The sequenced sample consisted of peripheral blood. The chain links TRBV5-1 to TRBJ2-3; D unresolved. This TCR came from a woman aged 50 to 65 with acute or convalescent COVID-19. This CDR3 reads CASSFNTDTQYF. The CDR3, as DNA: TGCGCCAGCAGCTTCAACACAGATACGCAGTATTTT.